The TCR beta chain under discussion was sequenced for a study of human T cells and chemical hapten exposure. TCRdb re-derived calls from the RACE reads in MiXCR, one entry per CDR3 protein. The sample holds approximately 77,000 distinct CDR3 sequences, about 7.5% seen once. This clonotype was seen a few times. Germline V gene data show CDR1 as MNHNS and CDR2 as SASEGT. The CDR3 has 14 residues. V shed 8 bases and J 3 bases; nucleotides not matched to a gene: 7. Indicated time point: patch test 1, 2 weeks after DPC sensitization. Treatment: therapeutic diphenylcyclopropenone sensitization with weekly scalp DPC. Investigators collected blood before applying each patch test.

The sequencing used whole blood, collected in connection with sensitization to the hapten diphenylcyclopropenone (DPC). The chain uses TRBV6-1 and TRBJ2-1; 7 positions match TRBD2. The origin of this receptor is a woman under 40 with alopecia areata. Some clones in this sample may be carry-over from other donors' samples. CDR3 region: CASVRGGFYNEQFF. CDR3 sequence (DNA): TGTGCCAGCGTTCGGGGAGGGTTCTACAATGAGCAGTTCTTC.